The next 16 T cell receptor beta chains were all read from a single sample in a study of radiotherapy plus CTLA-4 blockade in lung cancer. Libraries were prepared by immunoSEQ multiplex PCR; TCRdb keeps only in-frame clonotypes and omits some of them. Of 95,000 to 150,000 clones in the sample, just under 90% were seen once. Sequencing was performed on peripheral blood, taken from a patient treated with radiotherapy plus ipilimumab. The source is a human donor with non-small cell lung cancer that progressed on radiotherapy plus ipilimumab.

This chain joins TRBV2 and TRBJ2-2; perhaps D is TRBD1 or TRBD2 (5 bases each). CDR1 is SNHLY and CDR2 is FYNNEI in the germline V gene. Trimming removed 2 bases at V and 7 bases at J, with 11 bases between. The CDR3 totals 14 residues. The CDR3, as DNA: TGTGCCAGCAGTGAATGGGGGAGCAACGGGGAGCTGTTTTTT. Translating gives CASSEWGSNGELFF.

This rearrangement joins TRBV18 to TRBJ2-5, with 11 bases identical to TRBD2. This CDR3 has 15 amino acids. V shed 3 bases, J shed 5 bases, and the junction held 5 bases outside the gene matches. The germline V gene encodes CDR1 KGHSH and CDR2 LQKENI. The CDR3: CASSPGTSGLETQYF. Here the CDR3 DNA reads TGTGCCAGCTCACCCGGGACTAGCGGTCTTGAGACCCAGTACTTC.

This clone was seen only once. CDR3 DNA: TGTGCCAGCAGCTTAGAGCGGAGCTCCTACGAGCAGTACTTC. This translates into CASSLERSSYEQYF. This chain uses TRBV7-2 with TRBJ2-7; D might be TRBD2 (5 bases). Germline assignment: CDR1 SGHTA and CDR2 FQGNSA. This CDR3 is 14 amino acids long. Trimming left V 1 base short and J 0 bases short, with 7 bases between.

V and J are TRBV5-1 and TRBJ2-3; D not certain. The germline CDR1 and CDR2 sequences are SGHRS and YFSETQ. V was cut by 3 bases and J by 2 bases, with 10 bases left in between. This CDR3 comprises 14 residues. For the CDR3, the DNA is TGCGCCAGCAGCTCCACAGCGAACACAGATACGCAGTATTTT. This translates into CASSSTANTDTQYF.

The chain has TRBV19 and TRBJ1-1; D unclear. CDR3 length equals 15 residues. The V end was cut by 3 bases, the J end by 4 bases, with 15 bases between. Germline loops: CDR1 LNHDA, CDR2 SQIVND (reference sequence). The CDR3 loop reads CASSIRVGGTTEAFF. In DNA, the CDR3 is TGTGCCAGTAGTATTAGGGTGGGAGGTACCACTGAAGCTTTCTTT.

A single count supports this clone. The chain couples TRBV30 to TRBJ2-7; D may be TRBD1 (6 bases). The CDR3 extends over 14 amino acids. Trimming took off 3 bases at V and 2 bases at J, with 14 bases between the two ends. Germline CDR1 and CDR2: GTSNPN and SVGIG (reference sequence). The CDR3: CAWSGTPQAYEQYF. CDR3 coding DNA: TGTGCCTGGAGCGGGACACCTCAAGCCTACGAGCAGTACTTC.

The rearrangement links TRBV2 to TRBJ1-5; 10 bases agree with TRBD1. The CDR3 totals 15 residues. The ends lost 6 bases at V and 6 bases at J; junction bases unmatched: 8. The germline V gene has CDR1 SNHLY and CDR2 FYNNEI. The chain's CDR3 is CASSGDRGQGQPQHF. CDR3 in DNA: TGTGCCAGCAGCGGTGACAGGGGGCAAGGTCAGCCCCAGCATTTT.

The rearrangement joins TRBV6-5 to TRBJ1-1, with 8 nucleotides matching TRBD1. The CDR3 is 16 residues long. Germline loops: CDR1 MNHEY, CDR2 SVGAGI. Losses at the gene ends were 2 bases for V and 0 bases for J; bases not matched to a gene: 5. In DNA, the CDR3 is TGTGCCAGCAGTTACGGACAGGGCCGAGTGAACACTGAAGCTTTCTTT. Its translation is CASSYGQGRVNTEAFF.

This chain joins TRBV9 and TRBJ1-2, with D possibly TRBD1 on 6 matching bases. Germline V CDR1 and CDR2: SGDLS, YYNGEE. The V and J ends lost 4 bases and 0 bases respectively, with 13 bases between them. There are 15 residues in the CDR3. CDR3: CASSPHRATNYGYTF. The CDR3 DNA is TGTGCCAGCAGCCCGCACAGGGCTACTAACTATGGCTACACCTTC.

CDR3 sequence: CASSEGRGTGNTEAFF. The CDR3 DNA reads TGTGCCAGCAGCGAAGGTAGGGGTACGGGGAACACTGAAGCTTTCTTT. This chain connects TRBV7-9 to TRBJ1-1; TRBD1 might be the D (5 bases). CDR1 SEHNR and CDR2 FQNEAQ come from the germline V gene (reference sequence). Deletions cut 5 bases from V and 1 base from J, with 17 bases between. CDR3 size: 16 residues.

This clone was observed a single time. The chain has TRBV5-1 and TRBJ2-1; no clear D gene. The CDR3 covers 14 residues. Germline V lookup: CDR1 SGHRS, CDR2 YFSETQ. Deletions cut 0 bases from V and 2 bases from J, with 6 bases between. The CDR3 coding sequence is TGCGCCAGCAGCTTGGCCACAGCCTACAATGAGCAGTTCTTC. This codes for CASSLATAYNEQFF.

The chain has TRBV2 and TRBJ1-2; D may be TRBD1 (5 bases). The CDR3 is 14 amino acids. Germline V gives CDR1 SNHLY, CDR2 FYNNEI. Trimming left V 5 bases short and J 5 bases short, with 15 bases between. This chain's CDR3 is CASSNPGRRYGYTF. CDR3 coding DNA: TGTGCCAGCAGTAATCCGGGACGGCGTTATGGCTACACCTTC.

CDR3 residues: CASSIDPGNYEQYF. Here the CDR3 DNA reads TGTGCCAGTAGTATAGACCCAGGGAACTACGAGCAGTACTTC. This rearrangement joins TRBV19 to TRBJ2-7; perhaps TRBD1 as D (5 bases). V was shortened by 0 bases and J by 3 bases, with 9 bases between the two germline ends. Germline CDR1 and CDR2: LNHDA and SQIVND (reference sequence). This CDR3 has 14 amino acids.

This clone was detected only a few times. The CDR3 loop is CAVSTQGDGELFF. In nucleotides, the CDR3 is TGTGCCGTCTCGACCCAGGGAGACGGGGAGCTGTTTTTT. The gene calls are TRBV10-3 and TRBJ2-2; either TRBD1 or TRBD2 may fit D (5 bases each). The CDR3 length is 13 residues. The germline V gene encodes CDR1 ENHRY and CDR2 SYGVKD. V lost 11 bases to trimming and J lost 7 bases, with 17 bases between them.

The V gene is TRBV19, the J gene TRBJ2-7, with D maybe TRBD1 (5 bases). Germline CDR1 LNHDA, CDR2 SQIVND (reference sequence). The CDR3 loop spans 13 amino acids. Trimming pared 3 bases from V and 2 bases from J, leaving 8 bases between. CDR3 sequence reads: CASSIRTTYEQYF. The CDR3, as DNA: TGTGCCAGTAGTATCCGGACAACCTACGAGCAGTACTTC. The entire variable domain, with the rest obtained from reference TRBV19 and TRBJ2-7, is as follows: DGGITQSPKYLFRKEGQNVTLSCEQNLNHDAMYWYRQDPGQGLRLIYYSQIVNDFQKGDIAEGYSVSREKKESFPLTVTSAQKNPTAFYLCASSIRTTYEQYFGPGTRLTVT.

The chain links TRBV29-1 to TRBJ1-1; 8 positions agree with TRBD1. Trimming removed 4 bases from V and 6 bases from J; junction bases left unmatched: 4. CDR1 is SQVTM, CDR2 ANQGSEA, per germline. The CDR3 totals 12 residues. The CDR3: CSVGQGIAEAFF. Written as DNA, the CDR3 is TGCAGCGTTGGACAGGGGATAGCTGAAGCTTTCTTT.